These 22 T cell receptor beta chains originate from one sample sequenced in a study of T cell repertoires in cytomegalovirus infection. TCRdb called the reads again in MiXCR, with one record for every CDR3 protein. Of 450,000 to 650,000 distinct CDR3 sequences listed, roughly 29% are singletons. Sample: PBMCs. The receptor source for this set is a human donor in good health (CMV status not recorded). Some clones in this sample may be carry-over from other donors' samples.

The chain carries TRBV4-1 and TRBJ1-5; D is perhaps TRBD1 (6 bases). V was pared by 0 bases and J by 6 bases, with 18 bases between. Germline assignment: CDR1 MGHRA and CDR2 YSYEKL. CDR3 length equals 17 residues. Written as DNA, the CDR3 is TGCGCCAGCAGCCAAGATTTCGCAGGGGTTAGGGGTCAGCCCCAGCATTTT. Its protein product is CASSQDFAGVRGQPQHF.

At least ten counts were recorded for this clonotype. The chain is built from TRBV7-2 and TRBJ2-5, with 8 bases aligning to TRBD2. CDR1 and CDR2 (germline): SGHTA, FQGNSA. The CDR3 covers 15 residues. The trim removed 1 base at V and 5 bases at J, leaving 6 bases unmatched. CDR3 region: CASSLGAGRGETQYF. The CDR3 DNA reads TGTGCCAGCAGCTTAGGGGCCGGGAGGGGGGAGACCCAGTACTTC.

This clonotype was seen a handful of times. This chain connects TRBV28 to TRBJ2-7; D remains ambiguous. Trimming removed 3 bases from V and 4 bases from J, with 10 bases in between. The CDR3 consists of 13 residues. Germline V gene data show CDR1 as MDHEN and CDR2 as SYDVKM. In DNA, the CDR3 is TGTGCCAGCAGTTTCTCGACTGGTTACGAGCAGTACTTC. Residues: CASSFSTGYEQYF.

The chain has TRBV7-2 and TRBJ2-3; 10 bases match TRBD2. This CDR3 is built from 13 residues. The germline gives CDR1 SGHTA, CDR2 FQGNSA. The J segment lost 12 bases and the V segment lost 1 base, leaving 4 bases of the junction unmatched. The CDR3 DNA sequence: TGTGCCAGCAGCTTAGTGCTAGCGGGAGCCCAGTATTTT. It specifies CASSLVLAGAQYF.

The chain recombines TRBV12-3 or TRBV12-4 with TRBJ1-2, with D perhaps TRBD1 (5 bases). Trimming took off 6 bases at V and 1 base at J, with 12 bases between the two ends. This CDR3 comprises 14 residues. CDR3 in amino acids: CASSPDSRNYGYTF. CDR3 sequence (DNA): TGTGCCAGCAGCCCCGACAGCCGTAACTATGGCTACACCTTC.

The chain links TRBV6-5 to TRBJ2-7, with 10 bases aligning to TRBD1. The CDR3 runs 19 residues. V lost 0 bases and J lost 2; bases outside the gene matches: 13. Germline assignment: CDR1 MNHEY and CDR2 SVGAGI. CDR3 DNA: TGTGCCAGCAGTTACTCGAGGGACAGGGGCCTTTCTTGGGCCTACGAGCAGTACTTC. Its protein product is CASSYSRDRGLSWAYEQYF.

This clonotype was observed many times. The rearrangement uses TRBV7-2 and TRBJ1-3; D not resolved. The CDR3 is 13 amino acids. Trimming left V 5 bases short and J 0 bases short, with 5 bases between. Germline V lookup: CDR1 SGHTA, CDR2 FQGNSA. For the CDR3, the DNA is TGTGCCAGCAGCACAATCTCTGGAAACACCATATATTTT. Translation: CASSTISGNTIYF.

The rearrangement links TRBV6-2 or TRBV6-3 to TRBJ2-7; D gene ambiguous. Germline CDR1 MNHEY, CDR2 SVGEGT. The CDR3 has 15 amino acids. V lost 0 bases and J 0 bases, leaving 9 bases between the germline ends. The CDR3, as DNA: TGTGCCAGCAGTTACTCCTCAGTTAACTCCTACGAGCAGTACTTC. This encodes CASSYSSVNSYEQYF.

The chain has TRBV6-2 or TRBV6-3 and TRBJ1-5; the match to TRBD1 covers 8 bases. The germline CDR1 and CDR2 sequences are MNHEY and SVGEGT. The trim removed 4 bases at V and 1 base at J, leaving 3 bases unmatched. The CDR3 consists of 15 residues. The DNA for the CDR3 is TGTGCCAGCAGTTTCCAGGGGGCGAGCAATCAGCCCCAGCATTTT. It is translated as CASSFQGASNQPQHF.

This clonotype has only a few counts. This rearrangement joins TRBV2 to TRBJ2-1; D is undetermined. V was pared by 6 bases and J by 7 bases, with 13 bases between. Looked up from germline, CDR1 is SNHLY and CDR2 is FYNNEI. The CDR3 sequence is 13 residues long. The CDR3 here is CASSAKRSNEQFF. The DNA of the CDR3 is TGTGCCAGCAGCGCCAAGCGATCAAATGAGCAGTTCTTC.

The CDR3 nucleotides are TGTGCCAGCAGTTACAGGTCCCATGAGCAGTTCTTC. It is translated as CASSYRSHEQFF. The chain is built from TRBV12-3 or TRBV12-4 and TRBJ2-1; possible D gene TRBD1, 5 bases. The CDR3 spans 12 residues. The V gene lost 4 bases and the J gene lost 8 bases, with 9 bases spanning the gap.

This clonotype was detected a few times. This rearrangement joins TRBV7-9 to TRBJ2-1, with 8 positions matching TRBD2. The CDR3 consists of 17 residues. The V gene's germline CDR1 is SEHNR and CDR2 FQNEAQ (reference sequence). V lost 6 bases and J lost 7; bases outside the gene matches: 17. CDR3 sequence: CASRQPLRLAGSNEQFF. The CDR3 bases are TGTGCCAGCAGGCAACCTCTCCGCCTAGCGGGTTCGAATGAGCAGTTCTTC.

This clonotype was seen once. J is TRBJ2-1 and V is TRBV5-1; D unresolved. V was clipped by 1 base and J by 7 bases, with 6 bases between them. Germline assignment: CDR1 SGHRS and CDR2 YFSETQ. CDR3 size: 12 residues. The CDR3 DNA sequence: TGCGCCAGCAGCTTGAGTACGAATGAGCAGTTCTTC. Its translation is CASSLSTNEQFF.

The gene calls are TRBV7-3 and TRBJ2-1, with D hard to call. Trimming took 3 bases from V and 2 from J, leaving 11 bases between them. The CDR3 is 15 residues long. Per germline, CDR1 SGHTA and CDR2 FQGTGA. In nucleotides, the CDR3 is TGTGCCAGCAGCTTTCGAAGGGCGGCCTACAATGAGCAGTTCTTC. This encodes CASSFRRAAYNEQFF.

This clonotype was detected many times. The CDR3 region has the DNA TGTGCCAGCAGCTTATCGGACAGCTCTGGAAACACCATATATTTT. It codes for CASSLSDSSGNTIYF. This chain links TRBV7-2 with TRBJ1-3; D may be TRBD1 (6 bases). The CDR3 is 15 amino acids. Trimming removed 2 bases at V and 0 bases at J, with 8 bases between. Germline CDR1 is SGHTA and CDR2 is FQGNSA. Combining the CDR3 with reference TRBV7-2 and TRBJ1-3 gives the whole variable domain GAGVSQSPSNKVTEKGKDVELRCDPISGHTALYWYRQSLGQGLEFLIYFQGNSAPDKSGLPSDRFSAERTGGSVSTLTIQRTQQEDSAVYLCASSLSDSSGNTIYFGEGSWLTVV.

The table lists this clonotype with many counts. DNA for the CDR3: TGTGCCACCAAATCAGCGGGGTCGACCGGCGGGGAGCTGTTTTTT. Protein product: CATKSAGSTGGELFF. The V call is TRBV6-1, the J call TRBJ2-2; 7 bases match TRBD2. Germline V gene sequence: CDR1 MNHNS, CDR2 SASEGT. V shed 10 bases, J shed 7 bases, and the junction held 15 bases outside the gene matches. The CDR3 extends over 15 amino acids.

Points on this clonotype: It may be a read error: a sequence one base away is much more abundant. The CDR3 DNA is TGTGCCAGCAGCTTACGCCTAGCGGGAGGGCCGGGGGATACGCACTATTTT. Translated: CASSLRLAGGPGDTHYF. This chain connects TRBV7-2 to TRBJ2-3; TRBD2 matches at 12 bases. CDR3 length: 17 residues. The germline V gene encodes CDR1 SGHTA and CDR2 FQGNSA. Combining the CDR3 with reference TRBV7-2 and TRBJ2-3 gives the whole variable domain GAGVSQSPSNKVTEKGKDVELRCDPISGHTALYWYRQSLGQGLEFLIYFQGNSAPDKSGLPSDRFSAERTGGSVSTLTIQRTQQEDSAVYLCASSLRLAGGPGDTHYFGPGTRLTVL.

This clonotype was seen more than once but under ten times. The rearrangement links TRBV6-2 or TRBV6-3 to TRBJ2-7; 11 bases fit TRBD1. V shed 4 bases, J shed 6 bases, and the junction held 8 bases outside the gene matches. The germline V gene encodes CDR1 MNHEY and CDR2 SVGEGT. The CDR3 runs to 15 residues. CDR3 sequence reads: CASSSGQGAIGEQYV. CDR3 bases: TGTGCCAGCAGTTCCGGACAGGGGGCCATCGGCGAGCAGTACGTC.

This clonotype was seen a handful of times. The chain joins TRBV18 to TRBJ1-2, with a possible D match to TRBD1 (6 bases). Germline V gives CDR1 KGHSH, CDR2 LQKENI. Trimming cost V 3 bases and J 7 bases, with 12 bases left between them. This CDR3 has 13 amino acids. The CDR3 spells CASSPVDRTGYTF. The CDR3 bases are TGTGCCAGCTCACCCGTAGACAGGACTGGCTACACCTTC.

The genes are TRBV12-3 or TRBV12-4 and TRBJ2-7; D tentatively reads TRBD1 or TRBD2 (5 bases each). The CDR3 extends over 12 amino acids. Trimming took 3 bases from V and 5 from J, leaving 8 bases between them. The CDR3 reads CASSFWGNEQYV. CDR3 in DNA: TGTGCCAGCAGTTTTTGGGGGAACGAGCAGTACGTC.

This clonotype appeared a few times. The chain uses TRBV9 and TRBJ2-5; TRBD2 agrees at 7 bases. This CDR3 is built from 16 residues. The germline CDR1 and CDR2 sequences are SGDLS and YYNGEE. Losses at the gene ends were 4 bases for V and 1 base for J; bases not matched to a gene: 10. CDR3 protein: CASSQTGQRGQETQYF. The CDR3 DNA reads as TGTGCCAGCAGCCAAACGGGCCAGCGGGGCCAAGAGACCCAGTACTTC.

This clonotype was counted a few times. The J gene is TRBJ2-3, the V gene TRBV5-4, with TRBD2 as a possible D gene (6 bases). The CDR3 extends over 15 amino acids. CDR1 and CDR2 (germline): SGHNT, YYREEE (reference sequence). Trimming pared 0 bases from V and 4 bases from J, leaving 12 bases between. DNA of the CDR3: TGTGCCAGCAGCTTGGTCGGGAGAGAGGCAGATACGCAGTATTTT. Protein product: CASSLVGREADTQYF.